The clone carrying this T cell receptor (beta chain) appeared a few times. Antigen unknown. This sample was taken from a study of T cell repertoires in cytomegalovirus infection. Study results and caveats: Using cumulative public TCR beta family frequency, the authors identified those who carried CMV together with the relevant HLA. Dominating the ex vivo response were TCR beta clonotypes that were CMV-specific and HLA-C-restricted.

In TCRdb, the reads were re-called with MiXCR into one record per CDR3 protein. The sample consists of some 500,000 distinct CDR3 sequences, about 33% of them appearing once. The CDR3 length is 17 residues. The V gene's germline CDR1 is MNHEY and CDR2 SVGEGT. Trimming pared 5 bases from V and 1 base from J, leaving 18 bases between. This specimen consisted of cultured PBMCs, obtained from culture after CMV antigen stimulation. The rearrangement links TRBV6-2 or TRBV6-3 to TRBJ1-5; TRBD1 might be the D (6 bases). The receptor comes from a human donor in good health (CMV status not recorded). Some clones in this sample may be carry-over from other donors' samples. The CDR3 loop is CASSKRNTGTSNQPQHF. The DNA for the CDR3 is TGTGCCAGCAGTAAACGGAACACAGGGACGAGCAATCAGCCCCAGCATTTT.